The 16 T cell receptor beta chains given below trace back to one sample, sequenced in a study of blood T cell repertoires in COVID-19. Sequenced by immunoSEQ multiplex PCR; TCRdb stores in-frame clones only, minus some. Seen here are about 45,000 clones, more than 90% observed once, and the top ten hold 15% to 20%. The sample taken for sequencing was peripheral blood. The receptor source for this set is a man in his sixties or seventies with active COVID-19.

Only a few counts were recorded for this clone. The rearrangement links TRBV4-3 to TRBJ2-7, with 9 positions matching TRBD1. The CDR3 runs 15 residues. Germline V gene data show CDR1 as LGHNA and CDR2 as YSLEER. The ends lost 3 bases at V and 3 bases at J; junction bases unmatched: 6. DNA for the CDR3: TGCGCCAGCAGCCACGCCGGGACAGGGTACTACGAGCAGTACTTC. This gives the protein CASSHAGTGYYEQYF.

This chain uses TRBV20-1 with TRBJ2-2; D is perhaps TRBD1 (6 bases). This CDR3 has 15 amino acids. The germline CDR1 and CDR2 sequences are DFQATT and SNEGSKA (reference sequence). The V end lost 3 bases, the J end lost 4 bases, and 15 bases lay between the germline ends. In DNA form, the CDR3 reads TGCAGTGCTAGTCAGAGGACAGTCTCCACCGGGGAGCTGTTTTTT. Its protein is CSASQRTVSTGELFF.

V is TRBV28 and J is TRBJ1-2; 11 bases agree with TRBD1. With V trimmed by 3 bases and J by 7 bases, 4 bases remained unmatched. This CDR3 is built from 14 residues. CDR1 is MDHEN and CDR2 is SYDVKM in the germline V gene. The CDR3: CASSLDRGLFGYTF. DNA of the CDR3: TGTGCCAGCAGTTTGGACAGGGGGCTGTTTGGCTACACCTTC.

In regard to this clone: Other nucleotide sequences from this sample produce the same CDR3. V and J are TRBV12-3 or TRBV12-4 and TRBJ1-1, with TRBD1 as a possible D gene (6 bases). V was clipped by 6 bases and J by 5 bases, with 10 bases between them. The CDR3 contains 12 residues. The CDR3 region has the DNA TGTGCCAGCAGCCCTAGGGGGACTGAAGCTTTCTTT. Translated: CASSPRGTEAFF.

CDR3 in amino acids: CSVRTGNQPQHF. The CDR3 DNA reads TGCAGCGTTCGTACAGGGAATCAGCCCCAGCATTTT. V is TRBV29-1 and J is TRBJ1-5, with D possibly TRBD1 on 6 matching bases. V gave up 5 bases and J gave up 4 bases, with 9 bases separating them. Germline assignment: CDR1 SQVTM and CDR2 ANQGSEA. The CDR3 is 12 residues long.

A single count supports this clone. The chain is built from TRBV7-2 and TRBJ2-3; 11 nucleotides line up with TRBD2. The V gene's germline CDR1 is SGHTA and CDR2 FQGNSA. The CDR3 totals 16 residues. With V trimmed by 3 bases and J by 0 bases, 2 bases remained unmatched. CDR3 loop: CASSLRLAGSTDTQYF. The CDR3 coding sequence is TGTGCCAGCAGCTTGAGACTAGCGGGGAGCACAGATACGCAGTATTTT.

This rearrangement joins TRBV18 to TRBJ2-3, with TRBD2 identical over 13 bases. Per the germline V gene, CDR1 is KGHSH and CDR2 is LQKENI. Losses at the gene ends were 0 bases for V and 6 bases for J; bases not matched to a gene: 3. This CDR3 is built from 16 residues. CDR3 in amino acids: CASSPPGLAGPDTQYF. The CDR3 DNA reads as TGTGCCAGCTCACCACCGGGACTAGCGGGGCCGGATACGCAGTATTTT.

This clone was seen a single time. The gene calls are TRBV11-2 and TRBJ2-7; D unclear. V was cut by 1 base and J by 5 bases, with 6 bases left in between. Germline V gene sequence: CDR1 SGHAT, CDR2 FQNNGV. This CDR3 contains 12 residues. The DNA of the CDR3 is TGTGCCAGCAGCTTAGTACGAGACGAGCAGTACTTC. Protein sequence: CASSLVRDEQYF.

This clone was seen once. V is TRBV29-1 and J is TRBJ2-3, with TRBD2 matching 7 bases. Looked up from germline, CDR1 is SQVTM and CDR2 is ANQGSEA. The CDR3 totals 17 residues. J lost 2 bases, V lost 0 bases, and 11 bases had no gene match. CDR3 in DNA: TGCAGCGTTGAAGATGAAATGGGACTAAGTTACACAGATACGCAGTATTTT. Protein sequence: CSVEDEMGLSYTDTQYF.

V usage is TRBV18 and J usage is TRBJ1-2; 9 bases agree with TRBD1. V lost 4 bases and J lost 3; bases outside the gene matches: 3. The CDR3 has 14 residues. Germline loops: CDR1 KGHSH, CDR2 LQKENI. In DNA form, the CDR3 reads TGTGCCAGCTCACTCCGGGACAGGGACTATGGCTACACCTTC. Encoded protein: CASSLRDRDYGYTF.

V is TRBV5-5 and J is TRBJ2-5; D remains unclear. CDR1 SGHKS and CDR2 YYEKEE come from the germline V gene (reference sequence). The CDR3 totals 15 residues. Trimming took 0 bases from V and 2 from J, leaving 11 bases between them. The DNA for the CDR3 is TGTGCCAGCAGCTTGGCCTTGGTCAGACAAGAGACCCAGTACTTC. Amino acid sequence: CASSLALVRQETQYF.

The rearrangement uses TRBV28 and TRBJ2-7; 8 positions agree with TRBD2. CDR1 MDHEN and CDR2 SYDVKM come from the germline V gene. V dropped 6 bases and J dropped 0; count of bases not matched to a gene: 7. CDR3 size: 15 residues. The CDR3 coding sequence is TGTGCCAGCAGAAGGGAGCGGGGGAGCTCCTACGAGCAGTACTTC. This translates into CASRRERGSSYEQYF.

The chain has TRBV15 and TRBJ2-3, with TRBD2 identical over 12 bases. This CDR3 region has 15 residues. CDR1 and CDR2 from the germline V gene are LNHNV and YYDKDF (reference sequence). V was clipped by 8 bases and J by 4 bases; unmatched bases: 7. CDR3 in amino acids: CATFPSGRGSDTQYF. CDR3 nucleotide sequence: TGTGCCACCTTCCCTAGCGGGAGGGGCTCAGATACGCAGTATTTT.

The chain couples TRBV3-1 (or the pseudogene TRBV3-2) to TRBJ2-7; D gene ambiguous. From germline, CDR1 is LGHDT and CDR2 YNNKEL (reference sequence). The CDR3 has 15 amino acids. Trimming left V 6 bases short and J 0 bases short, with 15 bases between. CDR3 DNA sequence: TGTGCCAGCAGTTCCCGACTTGTGAGCTCCTACGAGCAGTACTTC. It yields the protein CASSSRLVSSYEQYF.

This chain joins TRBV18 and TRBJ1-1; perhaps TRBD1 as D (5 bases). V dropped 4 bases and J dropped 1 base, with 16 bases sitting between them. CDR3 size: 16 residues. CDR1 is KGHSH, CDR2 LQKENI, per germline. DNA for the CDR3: TGTGCCAGCTCACACGGGGGTAGGGGCCGGAACACTGAAGCTTTCTTT. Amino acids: CASSHGGRGRNTEAFF.

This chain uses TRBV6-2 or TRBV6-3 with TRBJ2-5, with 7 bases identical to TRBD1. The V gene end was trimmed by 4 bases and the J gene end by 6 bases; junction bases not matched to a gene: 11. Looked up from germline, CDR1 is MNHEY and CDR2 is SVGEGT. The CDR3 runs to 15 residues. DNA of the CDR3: TGTGCCAGCAGTTCCTTTTCGACAGGGAGAAAGACCCAGTACTTC. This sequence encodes CASSSFSTGRKTQYF.